This TCR beta chain was sequenced for a study of T cell responses to AZD1222 COVID-19 vaccine. Broader study findings: Distributed over spike, vaccine-associated CD4 TCRs predominated at 160-218 and 743-854. Donors were mostly white British, more females; clonal diversity possibly underestimated. Repertoire collection took place solely once the T cell response had peaked. Spike-specific TCR breadth and depth grew following two AZD1222 doses.

Repertoires were generated with immunoSEQ multiplex PCR, while TCRdb's copy carries only in-frame clones and drops some. This table has about 90,000 clones, 91% appearing once. Note on this clone: Its antigen remains unknown.

Germline CDR1 and CDR2: LNHDA and SQIVND (reference sequence). The CDR3 covers 15 residues. The V end lost 4 bases, the J end lost 5 bases, and 18 bases lay between the germline ends. This TCR came from an adult in good health. Here the sequenced sample was peripheral blood, taken on day 0 of MenACWY control vaccination. This rearrangement joins TRBV19 to TRBJ2-7, with D possibly being TRBD2 (5 bases). For the CDR3, the DNA is TGTGCCAGTAGTAGCCCTACGGCGGGCAGGAACGAGCAGTACTTC. This gives the protein CASSSPTAGRNEQYF.